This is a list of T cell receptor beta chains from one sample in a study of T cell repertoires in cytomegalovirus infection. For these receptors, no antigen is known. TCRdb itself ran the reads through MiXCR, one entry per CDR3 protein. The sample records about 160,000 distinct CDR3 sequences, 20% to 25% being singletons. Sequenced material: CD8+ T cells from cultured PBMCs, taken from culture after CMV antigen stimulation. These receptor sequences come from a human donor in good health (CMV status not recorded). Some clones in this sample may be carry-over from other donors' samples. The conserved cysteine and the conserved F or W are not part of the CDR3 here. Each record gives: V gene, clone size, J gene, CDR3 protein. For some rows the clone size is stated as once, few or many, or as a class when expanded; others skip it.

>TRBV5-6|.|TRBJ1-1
ASSFRGTGLDMNTEAF
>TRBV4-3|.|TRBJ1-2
ASSQEVGRDVGYT
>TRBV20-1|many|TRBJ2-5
SAKLGETQY
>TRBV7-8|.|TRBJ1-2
ASSLATPLRHGYT
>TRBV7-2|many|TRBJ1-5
ASSPTGWTNQPQH
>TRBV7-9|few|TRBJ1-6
ASSGGGNSPLH
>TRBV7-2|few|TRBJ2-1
ASSVGLAVPNEQF
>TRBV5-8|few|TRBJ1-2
ASSLGQGIQYGYT
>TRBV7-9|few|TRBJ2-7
ASSLTGESYSYEQY
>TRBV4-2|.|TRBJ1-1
ASSQDSNGGSEAF